What follows are 24 T cell receptor beta chains derived from one specimen sequenced in a study of beta chain features in type 1 diabetes. No antigen has been identified for these receptors. The authors reverse transcribed all of the isolated RNA, so sequencing captured expressed TCRB transcripts. Assay: immunoSEQ multiplex PCR; the TCRdb copy retains only in-frame clones and omits some. The sample has 300,000 to 400,000 clones, over 8.5% seen once. Whole-study results and caveats: Across all four CD4+ subsets, people with type 1 diabetes showed modestly shorter TCRB CDR3s.

Material: central memory CD4+ T cells from blood. These receptors all stem from a man aged 25-40 years with type 1 diabetes.

The chain carries TRBV27 and TRBJ1-1, with TRBD1 identical over 7 bases. V lost 5 bases and J lost 0; bases outside the gene matches: 9. This CDR3 is built from 16 residues. Germline V gene sequence: CDR1 MNHEY, CDR2 SMNVEV (reference sequence). The CDR3 DNA is TGTGCCAGCAGTCACCGACAGGGTAGCATGAACACTGAAGCTTTCTTT. Its translation is CASSHRQGSMNTEAFF.

The chain joins TRBV7-2 to TRBJ1-3; 8 bases fit TRBD1. There are 17 residues in the CDR3. Looked up from germline, CDR1 is SGHTA and CDR2 is FQGNSA. V was pared by 4 bases and J by 3 bases, with 11 bases of the junction left unmatched. The chain's CDR3 is CASSSRTGKFGGNTIYF. In DNA, the CDR3 is TGTGCCAGCAGCTCTCGGACAGGGAAGTTCGGTGGAAACACCATATATTTT. Full variable domain (outside the CDR3, taken from reference TRBV7-2 and TRBJ1-3): GAGVSQSPSNKVTEKGKDVELRCDPISGHTALYWYRQSLGQGLEFLIYFQGNSAPDKSGLPSDRFSAERTGGSVSTLTIQRTQQEDSAVYLCASSSRTGKFGGNTIYFGEGSWLTVV.

In its sample, this clone was seen a few times. The V gene is TRBV7-9, the J gene TRBJ2-7, with 7 bases identical to TRBD1. CDR3 length: 14 amino acids. J gave up 0 bases and V 5 bases, and 4 bases lay outside the gene matches. Germline V CDR1 and CDR2: SEHNR, FQNEAQ (reference sequence). The DNA for the CDR3 is TGTGCCAGCAGCCACGGGACAGACTCCTACGAGCAGTACTTC. This codes for CASSHGTDSYEQYF.

This clone has at least ten counts. The CDR3 sequence is CAIAEGQYQPQHF. In DNA, the CDR3 is TGTGCCATCGCAGAGGGGCAGTATCAGCCCCAGCATTTT. The chain couples TRBV10-3 to TRBJ1-5; a possible D gene is TRBD1 (5 bases). V gave up 8 bases and J gave up 5 bases, with 13 bases separating them. Germline V gene data show CDR1 as ENHRY and CDR2 as SYGVKD. The CDR3 is 13 amino acids.

This chain joins TRBV7-9 and TRBJ2-1, with 8 bases identical to TRBD2. Germline CDR1 and CDR2: SEHNR and FQNEAQ (reference sequence). V lost 3 bases to trimming and J lost 5 bases; unmatched junction nucleotides: 6. The CDR3 has 15 residues. The CDR3 DNA reads TGTGCCAGCAGCTTTCGAGCGGGAGATAACAATGAGCAGTTCTTC. As protein: CASSFRAGDNNEQFF.

This clone was seen at least ten times. The chain employs TRBV14 and TRBJ2-1, with D maybe TRBD2 (5 bases). The CDR3 spans 14 residues. The germline V gene has CDR1 SGHDN and CDR2 FVKESK. V was pared by 4 bases and J by 2 bases, with 9 bases between. The CDR3: CASSRLGAYNEQFF. CDR3 DNA: TGTGCCAGCAGCCGCCTCGGGGCCTACAATGAGCAGTTCTTC.

The rearrangement links TRBV2 to TRBJ2-1; TRBD2 agrees at 7 bases. The CDR3 spans 12 residues. J gave up 10 bases and V 3 bases, and 3 bases lay outside the gene matches. The germline V gene has CDR1 SNHLY and CDR2 FYNNEI. CDR3 sequence reads: CASSDRGVEQFF. The CDR3 DNA follows: TGTGCCAGCAGTGATCGGGGGGTCGAGCAGTTCTTC. Full variable domain (missing parts from reference TRBV2 and TRBJ2-1): EPEVTQTPSHQVTQMGQEVILRCVPISNHLYFYWYRQILGQKVEFLVSFYNNEISEKSEIFDDQFSVERPDGSNFTLKIRSTKLEDSAMYFCASSDRGVEQFFGPGTRLTVL.

This clone turned up a few times. This rearrangement joins TRBV29-1 to TRBJ2-2; D possibly corresponds to TRBD1 (6 bases). CDR3 length: 14 amino acids. The ends were cut back, 6 bases at V and 0 bases at J, with 11 bases in the middle. Looked up from germline, CDR1 is SQVTM and CDR2 is ANQGSEA. The CDR3 reads CSVRTASNTGELFF. The CDR3 DNA reads TGCAGCGTAAGGACAGCTTCGAACACCGGGGAGCTGTTTTTT.

This clone was counted between two and nine times. The gene calls are TRBV5-1 and TRBJ2-1, with D maybe TRBD1 (6 bases). V lost 0 bases and J lost 5, with 6 bases in between. This CDR3 comprises 13 residues. Looked up from germline, CDR1 is SGHRS and CDR2 is YFSETQ. CDR3 in amino acids: CASSLGTDNEQFF. CDR3 sequence (DNA): TGCGCCAGCAGCTTGGGGACAGACAATGAGCAGTTCTTC.

This clone was seen more than once but under ten times. This chain uses TRBV6-1 with TRBJ1-4; D gene unclear. Trimming removed 3 bases from V and 3 bases from J, with 11 bases in between. CDR3 size: 15 residues. Per the germline V gene, CDR1 is MNHNS and CDR2 is SASEGT. CDR3 coding DNA: TGTGCCAGCAGTGATGAGAGGACGGCTAATGAAAAACTGTTTTTT. It is translated as CASSDERTANEKLFF.

This clone has a handful of counts. The DNA is omitted, as the CDR3 cannot be located on it reliably, and the CDR3 follows TCRdb's listing. This chain joins TRBV27 and TRBJ1-2; the D call in the table, TRBD1, was not verified against the DNA. The CDR3 length equals 17 residues, ends included. CDR1 and CDR2 from the germline V gene are MNHEY and SMNVEV (reference sequence). CDR3 region: CASSTSGTGLWDYGYTF.

This clone was counted only a few times. V usage is TRBV4-1 and J usage is TRBJ2-3; a weak D match, TRBD2 (6 bases). This CDR3 is 14 amino acids long. The germline V gene has CDR1 MGHRA and CDR2 YSYEKL. Trimming removed 7 bases at V and 3 bases at J, with 14 bases between. The DNA for the CDR3 is TGCGCCAGCACTCCCCCGGGGGTTACAGATACGCAGTATTTT. Translated, it gives CASTPPGVTDTQYF.

This clone occurred a few times. The chain carries TRBV28 and TRBJ2-7; 13 nucleotides align to TRBD2. The CDR3 sequence is 13 residues long. The trim removed 8 bases at V and 5 bases at J, leaving 3 bases unmatched. Germline loops: CDR1 MDHEN, CDR2 SYDVKM. CDR3 sequence (DNA): TGTGCCAGCTCTACTAGCGGGAGGGACGAGCAGTACTTC. It yields the protein CASSTSGRDEQYF. The whole variable domain, remainder taken from reference TRBV28 and TRBJ2-7, is DVKVTQSSRYLVKRTGEKVFLECVQDMDHENMFWYRQDPGLGLRLIYFSYDVKMKEKGDIPEGYSVSREKKERFSLILESASTNQTSMYLCASSTSGRDEQYFGPGTRLTVT.

This clone was counted between two and nine times. The chain uses TRBV10-3 and TRBJ2-6, with TRBD1 matching over 9 bases. Germline V lookup: CDR1 ENHRY, CDR2 SYGVKD. Trimming took 5 bases from V and 2 from J; bases not matched to a gene: 10. CDR3 size: 18 residues. The CDR3 sequence is CAISRYTGGLTGANVLTF. For the CDR3, the DNA is TGTGCCATCAGTCGGTACACAGGGGGCCTGACTGGGGCCAACGTCCTGACTTTC.

This clone was counted between two and nine times. This chain links TRBV9 with TRBJ2-2; D possibly corresponds to TRBD2 (6 bases). The V end lost 4 bases, the J end lost 6 bases, and 19 bases lay between the germline ends. The CDR3 extends over 16 amino acids. Germline CDR1 SGDLS, CDR2 YYNGEE. This chain's CDR3 is CASSLKGDWGPGELFF. In nucleotides, the CDR3 is TGTGCCAGCAGCCTAAAAGGGGACTGGGGCCCCGGGGAGCTGTTTTTT.

The chain carries TRBV4-3 and TRBJ1-1; the match to TRBD1 covers 12 bases. CDR1 and CDR2 from the germline V gene are LGHNA and YSLEER. The ends lost 2 bases at V and 10 bases at J; junction bases unmatched: 2. The CDR3 runs to 13 residues. CDR3 sequence reads: CASSQRDRGRAFF. CDR3 coding DNA: TGCGCCAGCAGCCAAAGGGACAGGGGGCGAGCTTTCTTT.

J is TRBJ2-1 and V is TRBV7-2; 9 bases are shared with TRBD2. V lost 5 bases, J lost 4 bases, and 6 bases stayed unmatched. Germline V gene sequence: CDR1 SGHTA, CDR2 FQGNSA. This CDR3 comprises 15 residues. CDR3 nucleotides: TGTGCCAGCAGCCTTCACGCGGGGGGGTACAATGAGCAGTTCTTC. Residues: CASSLHAGGYNEQFF.

This sequence joins TRBV2 and TRBJ1-3; 8 bases match TRBD1. This CDR3 is built from 18 residues. CDR1 and CDR2 from the germline V gene are SNHLY and FYNNEI. The trim removed 6 bases at V and 3 bases at J, leaving 16 bases unmatched. CDR3 sequence: CASSPYRAGGTGGNTIYF. CDR3 bases: TGTGCCAGCAGCCCGTACCGGGCAGGGGGGACAGGTGGAAACACCATATATTTT.

This clone was seen ten or more times. This sequence joins TRBV7-2 and TRBJ2-4, with 8 bases matching TRBD1. This CDR3 contains 13 residues. V gave up 5 bases and J gave up 7 bases; unmatched junction bases: 4. Germline V gene data show CDR1 as SGHTA and CDR2 as FQGNSA. CDR3 loop: CASSVDRGNIQYF. The CDR3 region has the DNA TGTGCCAGCAGCGTCGACAGGGGCAACATTCAGTACTTC.

This clone turned up a few times. The chain links TRBV9 to TRBJ2-2, with TRBD2 identical over 10 bases. The CDR3 totals 16 residues. J gave up 5 bases and V 2 bases, and 6 bases lay outside the gene matches. The V gene's germline CDR1 is SGDLS and CDR2 YYNGEE. The CDR3 region is CASSVISGRLTGELFF. The CDR3 DNA reads as TGTGCCAGCAGCGTTATTAGCGGGAGGTTGACCGGGGAGCTGTTTTTT.

The J gene is TRBJ2-7, the V gene TRBV7-2, with no clear D. The V gene lost 4 bases and the J gene lost 2 bases, with 6 bases spanning the gap. Germline lookup yields CDR1 SGHTA and CDR2 FQGNSA. The CDR3 is 12 amino acids. The CDR3 sequence is CASSWRAYEQYF. The CDR3 region has the DNA TGTGCCAGCAGCTGGCGAGCCTACGAGCAGTACTTC.

This clone was detected a few times. CDR3 nucleotides: TGTGCCAGCAGCTTGTTGCGGGCAGGGACAATCTTTCCTATGGGCTACACCTTC. The encoded protein is CASSLLRAGTIFPMGYTF. The J gene is TRBJ1-2, the V gene TRBV5-6; D possibly corresponds to TRBD1 (6 bases). The CDR3 is 18 residues long. The germline gives CDR1 SGHDT, CDR2 YYEEEE. The V gene lost 1 base and the J gene lost 8 bases, with 27 bases spanning the gap.

In its sample, this clone was seen a few times. The CDR3 loop reads CASSLGIGASYNEQFF. The CDR3 coding sequence is TGCGCCAGCAGCTTGGGTATCGGGGCTTCATACAATGAGCAGTTCTTC. J is TRBJ2-1 and V is TRBV5-1, with D perhaps matching TRBD1 or TRBD2 (5 bases each). The CDR3 loop spans 16 amino acids. The germline V gene encodes CDR1 SGHRS and CDR2 YFSETQ. V dropped 0 bases and J dropped 4 bases, with 14 bases sitting between them.

The table lists this clone with a few counts. The rearrangement joins TRBV7-8 to TRBJ2-1; D gene uncertain. CDR3 length: 12 residues. V gave up 5 bases and J gave up 7 bases, with 9 bases separating them. Per the germline V gene, CDR1 is SGHVS and CDR2 is FQNEAQ. As DNA, the CDR3 is TGTGCCAGCAGCCAACACGGGAATGAGCAGTTCTTC. Translated, it gives CASSQHGNEQFF.